This is a list of T cell receptor beta chains from one sample in a study of blood T cell repertoires in COVID-19. Libraries were prepared by immunoSEQ multiplex PCR; TCRdb keeps only in-frame clonotypes and omits some of them. The profile covers approximately 160,000 clones, with 65% to 90% appearing a single time and roughly 6.8% taken by the ten largest. Material: peripheral blood. The origin of the receptors is a woman aged 50 to 60 in a cohort sampled during active or convalescent COVID-19. Each CDR3 is given with its conserved first and last residue. Fields, in order: clone size, J gene, V gene, D gene, CDR3 DNA, CDR3 protein. A D gene is named only where the DNA matches it firmly. Some rows have no size entry. The others give once, few or many, or a class for an expanded clone.

.,TRBJ1-6,TRBV18,TRBD1,TGTGCCAGCTCAACCGGGACAGGAATAGGCTCCTTTAATTCACCCCTCCACTTT,CASSTGTGIGSFNSPLHF
few,TRBJ1-1,TRBV4-3,.,TGCGCCAGCAGCCAACGAGAAGTGAACACTGAAGCTTTCTTT,CASSQREVNTEAFF
.,TRBJ1-5,TRBV4-1,.,TGCGCCAGCAGCCAAGGTCCAGGGCGTCAGCCCCAGCATTTT,CASSQGPGRQPQHF
.,TRBJ1-2,TRBV12-3/TRBV12-4,.,TGTGCCAGCAGTTTACAGGGTGGATTTGGCTACACCTTC,CASSLQGGFGYTF
.,TRBJ1-3,TRBV6-5,.,TGTGCCAGCGAGGCAGTGTCTGGAAACACCATATATTTT,CASEAVSGNTIYF
.,TRBJ2-2,TRBV19,.,TGTGCCAGTAGTATATCGTCCGGGGAGCTGTTTTTT,CASSISSGELFF
.,TRBJ1-2,TRBV5-1,TRBD1,TGCGCCAGCAGCGCGGTCGGACAGGGGAACTATGGCTACACCTTC,CASSAVGQGNYGYTF
.,TRBJ2-5,TRBV5-1,.,TGCGCCAGCGCTGAGGGCTCCCAAGAGACCCAGTACTTC,CASAEGSQETQYF
.,TRBJ1-1,TRBV12-3/TRBV12-4,.,TGTGCCAGCAGTTTCGGAGGGAACACTGAAGCTTTCTTT,CASSFGGNTEAFF
.,TRBJ1-4,TRBV5-1,TRBD1,TGCGCCAGCAGCTTACCGGGACAGGGATTTAATGAAAAACTGTTTTTT,CASSLPGQGFNEKLFF
.,TRBJ2-7,TRBV6-2/TRBV6-3,TRBD2,TGTGCCAGCAGCCCCCAGTCTCGGCTAGCGGGGGGGCTCGAGCAGTACTTC,CASSPQSRLAGGLEQYF
once,TRBJ1-3,TRBV18,.,TGTGCCAGCTTACCAACAGGGATCTCTGGAAACACCATATATTTT,CASLPTGISGNTIYF
.,TRBJ2-3,TRBV5-1,.,TGCGCCAGCAGCACTACAAGCACAGATACGCAGTATTTT,CASSTTSTDTQYF
.,TRBJ1-1,TRBV18,TRBD1,TGTGCCAGCTCACCACCGGCAGGGGGCGCGAACACTGAAGCTTTCTTT,CASSPPAGGANTEAFF
.,TRBJ2-3,TRBV5-1,TRBD2,TGCGCCAGCAGGATACTAGCGCTATTAACAGATACGCAGTATTTT,CASRILALLTDTQYF
.,TRBJ1-1,TRBV5-1,.,TGCGCCAGCAGCTTAAGGACTGAGAACACTGAAGCTTTCTTT,CASSLRTENTEAFF
.,TRBJ1-5,TRBV12-3/TRBV12-4,.,TGTGCCAGCAGCCCTCAGAATCAGCCCCAGCATTTT,CASSPQNQPQHF
.,TRBJ1-5,TRBV25-1,TRBD1,TGTGCCAGCAGTGACCCCGGGACAGGCGCCGCGCCCCAGCATTTT,CASSDPGTGAAPQHF